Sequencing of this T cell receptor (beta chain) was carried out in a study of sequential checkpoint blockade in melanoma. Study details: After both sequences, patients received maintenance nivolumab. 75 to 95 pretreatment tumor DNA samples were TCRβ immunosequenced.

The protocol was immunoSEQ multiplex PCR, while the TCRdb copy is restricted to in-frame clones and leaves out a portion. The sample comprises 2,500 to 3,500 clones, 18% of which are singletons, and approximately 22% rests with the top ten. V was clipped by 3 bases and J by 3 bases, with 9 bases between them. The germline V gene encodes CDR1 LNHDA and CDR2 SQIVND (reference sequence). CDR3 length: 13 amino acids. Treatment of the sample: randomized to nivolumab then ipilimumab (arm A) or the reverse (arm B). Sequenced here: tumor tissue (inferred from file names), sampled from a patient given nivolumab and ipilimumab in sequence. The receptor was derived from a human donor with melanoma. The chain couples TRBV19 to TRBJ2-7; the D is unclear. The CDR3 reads CASSIQAYYEQYF. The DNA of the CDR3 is TGTGCCAGTAGTATCCAGGCATACTACGAGCAGTACTTC.